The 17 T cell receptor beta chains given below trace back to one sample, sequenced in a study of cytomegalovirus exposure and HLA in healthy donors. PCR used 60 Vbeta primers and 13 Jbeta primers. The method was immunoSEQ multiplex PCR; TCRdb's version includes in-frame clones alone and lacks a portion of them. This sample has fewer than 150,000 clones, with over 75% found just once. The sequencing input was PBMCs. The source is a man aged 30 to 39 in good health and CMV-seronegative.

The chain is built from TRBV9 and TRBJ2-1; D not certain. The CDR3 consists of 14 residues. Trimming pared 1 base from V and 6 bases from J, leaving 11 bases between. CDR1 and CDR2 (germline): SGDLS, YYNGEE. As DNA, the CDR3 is TGTGCCAGCAGCGTACTCCTAGAGGCCAATGAGCAGTTCTTC. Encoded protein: CASSVLLEANEQFF.

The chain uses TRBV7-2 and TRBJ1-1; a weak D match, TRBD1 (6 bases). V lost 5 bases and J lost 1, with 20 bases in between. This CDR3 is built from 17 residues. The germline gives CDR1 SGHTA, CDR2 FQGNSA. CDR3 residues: CASSPSKQPTGNTEAFF. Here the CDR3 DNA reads TGTGCCAGCAGCCCCAGTAAGCAACCGACAGGGAACACTGAAGCTTTCTTT.

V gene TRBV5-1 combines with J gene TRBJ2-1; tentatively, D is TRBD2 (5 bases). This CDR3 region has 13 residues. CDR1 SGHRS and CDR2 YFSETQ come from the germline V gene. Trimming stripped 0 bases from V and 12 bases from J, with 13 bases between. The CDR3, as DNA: TGCGCCAGCAGCTTGGGAGGGAATCCGGTGCAGTTCTTC. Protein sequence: CASSLGGNPVQFF.

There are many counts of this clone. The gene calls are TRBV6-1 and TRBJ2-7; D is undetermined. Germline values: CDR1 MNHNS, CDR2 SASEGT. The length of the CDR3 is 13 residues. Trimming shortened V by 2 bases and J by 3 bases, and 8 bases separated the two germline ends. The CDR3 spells CASSEYAIYEQYF. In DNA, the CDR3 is TGTGCCAGCAGTGAATATGCTATCTACGAGCAGTACTTC.

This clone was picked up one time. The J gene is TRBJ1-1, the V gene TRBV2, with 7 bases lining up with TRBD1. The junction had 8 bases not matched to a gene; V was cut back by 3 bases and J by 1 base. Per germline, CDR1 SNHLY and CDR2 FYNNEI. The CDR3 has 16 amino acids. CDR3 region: CASSDPLGQPNTEAFF. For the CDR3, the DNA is TGTGCCAGCAGTGATCCGCTGGGACAGCCGAACACTGAAGCTTTCTTT.

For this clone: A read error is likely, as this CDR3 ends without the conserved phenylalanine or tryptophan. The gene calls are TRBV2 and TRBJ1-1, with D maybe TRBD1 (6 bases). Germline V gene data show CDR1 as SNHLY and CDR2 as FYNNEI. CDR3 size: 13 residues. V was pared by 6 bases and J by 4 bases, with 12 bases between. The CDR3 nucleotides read TGTGCCAGCAGCAACAGGGTTTCCACTGAAGCTTTCCTT. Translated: CASSNRVSTEAFL.

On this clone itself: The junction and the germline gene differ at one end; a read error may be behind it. CDR3 nucleotides: TGTGCCAGCAGATGGGGATCTGACTATGGCTACCCCTTC. Its protein product is CASRWGSDYGYPF. The rearrangement links TRBV25-1 to TRBJ1-2; D remains ambiguous. The length of the CDR3 is 13 residues. The germline V gene encodes CDR1 MGHDK and CDR2 SYGVNS.

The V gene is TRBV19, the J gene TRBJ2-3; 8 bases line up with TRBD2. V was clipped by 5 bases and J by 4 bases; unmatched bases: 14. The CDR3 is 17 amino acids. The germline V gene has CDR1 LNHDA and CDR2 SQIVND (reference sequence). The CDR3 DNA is TGTGCCAGTAGTGGACCGGGACTAGGGGCCAAGGCAGATACGCAGTATTTT. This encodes CASSGPGLGAKADTQYF.

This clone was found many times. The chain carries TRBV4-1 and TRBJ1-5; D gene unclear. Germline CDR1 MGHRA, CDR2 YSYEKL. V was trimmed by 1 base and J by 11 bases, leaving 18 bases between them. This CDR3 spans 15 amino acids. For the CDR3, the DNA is TGCGCCAGCAGCCAAGTATTCAGTAGTTTAGACACCCAGCATTTT. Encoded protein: CASSQVFSSLDTQHF.

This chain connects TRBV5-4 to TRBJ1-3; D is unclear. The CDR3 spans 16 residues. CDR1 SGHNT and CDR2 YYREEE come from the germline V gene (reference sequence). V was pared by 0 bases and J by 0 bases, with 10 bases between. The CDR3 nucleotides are TGTGCCAGCAGCTTGGCGGGGAAATCCTCTGGAAACACCATATATTTT. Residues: CASSLAGKSSGNTIYF.

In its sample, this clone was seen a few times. The CDR3 loop reads CASSFQLNTEAFF. CDR3 sequence (DNA): TGTGCCAGCAGTTTCCAGTTGAACACTGAAGCTTTCTTT. The chain is built from TRBV27 and TRBJ1-1; D not certain. The germline gives CDR1 MNHEY, CDR2 SMNVEV (reference sequence). Trimming took off 3 bases at V and 0 bases at J, with 5 bases between the two ends. The CDR3 runs to 13 residues.

CDR3 amino acids: CASSFGTGGRSPLHF. In DNA, the CDR3 is TGTGCCAGCAGTTTCGGGACAGGGGGAAGGTCACCCCTCCACTTT. The rearrangement uses TRBV28 and TRBJ1-6, with 11 bases aligning to TRBD1. The CDR3 sequence is 15 residues long. Germline values: CDR1 MDHEN, CDR2 SYDVKM. Germline trimming cut 3 bases from V and 10 bases from J; bases unmatched to any gene: 5.

CDR3 loop: CSARDRGEQFF. The CDR3 nucleotides read TGCAGTGCTAGAGATAGGGGGGAGCAGTTCTTC. The rearrangement joins TRBV20-1 to TRBJ2-1; D may be TRBD1 (6 bases). With 0 bases removed from V and 10 bases from J, the gap between germline ends came to 7 bases. Per germline, CDR1 DFQATT and CDR2 SNEGSKA (reference sequence). This CDR3 spans 11 amino acids.

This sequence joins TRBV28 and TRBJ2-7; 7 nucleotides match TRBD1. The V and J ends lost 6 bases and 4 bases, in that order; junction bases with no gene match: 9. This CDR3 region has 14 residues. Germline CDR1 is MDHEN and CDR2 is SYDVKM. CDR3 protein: CASSARQGEYEQYF. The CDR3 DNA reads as TGTGCCAGCAGCGCGCGACAGGGCGAATACGAGCAGTACTTC.

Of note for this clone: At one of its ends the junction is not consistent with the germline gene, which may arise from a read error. CDR3 sequence: CASSLGDRDNSPLNF. DNA of the CDR3: TGTGCCAGCAGCTTGGGGGACAGAGATAATTCACCCCTCAACTTT. V is TRBV13 and J is TRBJ1-6, with TRBD1 matching 7 bases. The CDR3 is made up of 15 amino acids. CDR1 and CDR2 from the germline V gene are PRHDT and FYEKMQ (reference sequence).

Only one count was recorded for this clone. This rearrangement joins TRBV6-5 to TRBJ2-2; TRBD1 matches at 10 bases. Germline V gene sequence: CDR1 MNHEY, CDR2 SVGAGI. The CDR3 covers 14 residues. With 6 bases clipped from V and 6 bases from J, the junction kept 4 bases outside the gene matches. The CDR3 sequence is CASRLGQGSGELFF. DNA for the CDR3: TGTGCCAGCAGACTGGGACAGGGGTCCGGGGAGCTGTTTTTT.

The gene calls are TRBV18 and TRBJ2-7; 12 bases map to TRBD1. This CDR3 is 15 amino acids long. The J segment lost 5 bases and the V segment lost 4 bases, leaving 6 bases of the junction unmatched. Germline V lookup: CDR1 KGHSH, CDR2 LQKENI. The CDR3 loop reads CASSLHGTGGDEQYF. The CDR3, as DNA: TGTGCCAGCTCACTACACGGGACAGGGGGCGACGAGCAGTACTTC.